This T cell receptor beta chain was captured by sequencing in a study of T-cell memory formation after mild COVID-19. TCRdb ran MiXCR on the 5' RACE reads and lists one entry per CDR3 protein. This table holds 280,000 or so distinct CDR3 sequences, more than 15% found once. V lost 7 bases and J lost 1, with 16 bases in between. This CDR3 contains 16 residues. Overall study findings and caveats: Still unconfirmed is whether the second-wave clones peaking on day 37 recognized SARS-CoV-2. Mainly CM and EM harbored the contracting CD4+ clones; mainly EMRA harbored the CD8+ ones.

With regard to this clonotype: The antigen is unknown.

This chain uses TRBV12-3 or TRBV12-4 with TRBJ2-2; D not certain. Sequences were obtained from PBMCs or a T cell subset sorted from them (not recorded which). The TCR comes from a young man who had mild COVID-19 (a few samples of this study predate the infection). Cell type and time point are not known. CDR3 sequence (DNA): TGTGCCAGCATCCTATATGGGGTAAAGAACACCGGGGAGCTGTTTTTT. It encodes CASILYGVKNTGELFF.